A selection of T cell receptor beta chains follows, all from one sample in a study of post-analysis software for immune sequencing data. MiXCR was run by TCRdb on the PCR reads, yielding one entry per CDR3 protein. The repertoire holds about 430,000 distinct CDR3 sequences, with 39% as singletons. What was sequenced was blood. Receptors originate from a girl under 10 years old with multiple sclerosis. CDR3s include the opening cysteine and the closing phenylalanine or tryptophan. The D gene is left open where the match is weak. For some rows the clone size is stated as once, few or many, or as a class when expanded; others skip it.

j_call: TRBJ1-2; clone_size: few; v_call: TRBV5-1; d_call: .; cdr3_aa: CASSLRTFSGYTF; cdr3_nt: TGCGCCAGCAGCTTGCGGACATTCTCCGGCTACACCTTC
j_call: TRBJ1-4; clone_size: few; v_call: TRBV29-1; d_call: .; cdr3_aa: CSVYGGDEKLFF; cdr3_nt: TGCAGCGTCTACGGGGGGGATGAAAAACTGTTTTTT
j_call: TRBJ1-1; clone_size: .; v_call: TRBV7-9; d_call: .; cdr3_aa: CASSLGEPNTEAFF; cdr3_nt: TGTGCCAGCAGCTTAGGCGAACCGAACACTGAAGCTTTCTTT
j_call: TRBJ2-1; clone_size: few; v_call: TRBV20-1; d_call: .; cdr3_aa: CSARDPGRSSYNEQFF; cdr3_nt: TGCAGTGCTAGAGATCCAGGACGCAGCTCCTACAATGAGCAGTTCTTC
j_call: TRBJ2-7; clone_size: .; v_call: TRBV4-1; d_call: TRBD2; cdr3_aa: CASSQSSSGIYEQYF; cdr3_nt: TGCGCCAGCAGCCAGAGCAGCAGCGGGATCTACGAGCAGTACTTC
j_call: TRBJ2-6; clone_size: .; v_call: TRBV6-4; d_call: .; cdr3_aa: CASSDGLRSKTGANVLTF; cdr3_nt: TGTGCCAGCAGTGACGGCCTCCGAAGTAAAACTGGGGCCAACGTCCTGACTTTC
j_call: TRBJ1-4; clone_size: .; v_call: TRBV15; d_call: .; cdr3_aa: CATSRDRGGEKLFF; cdr3_nt: TGTGCCACCAGCAGAGACAGGGGAGGCGAAAAACTGTTTTTT
j_call: TRBJ2-5; clone_size: .; v_call: TRBV5-1; d_call: .; cdr3_aa: CASREGDAQYF; cdr3_nt: TGCGCCAGCAGGGAGGGAGACGCCCAGTACTTC
j_call: TRBJ2-7; clone_size: .; v_call: TRBV4-3; d_call: TRBD1; cdr3_aa: CASSQVGQGGYEQYF; cdr3_nt: TGCGCCAGCAGCCAGGTTGGACAGGGCGGTTACGAGCAGTACTTC
j_call: TRBJ2-7; clone_size: once; v_call: TRBV6-5; d_call: .; cdr3_aa: CASIKGGTGQYEQYF; cdr3_nt: TGTGCCAGCATTAAAGGGGGGACCGGGCAGTACGAGCAGTACTTC
j_call: TRBJ2-7; clone_size: .; v_call: TRBV5-1; d_call: .; cdr3_aa: CASSLGQGMPFYEQYF; cdr3_nt: TGCGCCAGCAGCCTTGGGCAGGGGATGCCTTTCTACGAGCAGTACTTC
j_call: TRBJ1-2; clone_size: .; v_call: TRBV29-1; d_call: .; cdr3_aa: CSVLVNYGYTF; cdr3_nt: TGCAGCGTGTTGGTTAACTATGGCTACACCTTC
j_call: TRBJ2-7; clone_size: .; v_call: TRBV29-1; d_call: .; cdr3_aa: CSVEGAQGFSYEQYF; cdr3_nt: TGCAGCGTTGAAGGTGCACAGGGTTTCTCCTACGAGCAGTACTTC
j_call: TRBJ2-5; clone_size: .; v_call: TRBV4-1; d_call: .; cdr3_aa: CASSHLHRETQYF; cdr3_nt: TGCGCCAGCAGCCACCTACATCGGGAGACCCAGTACTTC
j_call: TRBJ2-1; clone_size: .; v_call: TRBV4-1; d_call: .; cdr3_aa: CASSQRPGTSNEQFF; cdr3_nt: TGCGCCAGCAGCCAACGGCCGGGGACTTCCAATGAGCAGTTCTTC
j_call: TRBJ2-7; clone_size: .; v_call: TRBV29-1; d_call: .; cdr3_aa: CSVNPSGSGTYEQYF; cdr3_nt: TGCAGCGTTAACCCCTCCGGTTCGGGGACCTACGAGCAGTACTTC
j_call: TRBJ2-3; clone_size: .; v_call: TRBV4-3; d_call: .; cdr3_aa: CASSQDLSGADTQYF; cdr3_nt: TGCGCCAGCAGCCAAGATCTTTCCGGCGCAGATACGCAGTATTTT
j_call: TRBJ2-3; clone_size: few; v_call: TRBV29-1; d_call: .; cdr3_aa: CSVDSLTPHTQYF; cdr3_nt: TGCAGCGTGGATTCCTTGACCCCTCATACGCAGTATTTT
j_call: TRBJ2-7; clone_size: .; v_call: TRBV5-1; d_call: TRBD1; cdr3_aa: CASSLGQTTSYGQYF; cdr3_nt: TGCGCCAGCAGCCTGGGACAGACTACCTCCTACGGGCAGTACTTC
j_call: TRBJ2-7; clone_size: few; v_call: TRBV20-1; d_call: .; cdr3_aa: CSGAVGRHYEQYF; cdr3_nt: TGCAGCGGGGCCGTTGGCAGACACTACGAGCAGTACTTC
j_call: TRBJ2-5; clone_size: .; v_call: TRBV7-9; d_call: .; cdr3_aa: CASTLPRPWETQYF; cdr3_nt: TGTGCCAGCACCTTACCTAGGCCCTGGGAGACCCAGTACTTC
j_call: TRBJ1-3; clone_size: .; v_call: TRBV20-1; d_call: TRBD1; cdr3_aa: CSASRTGPGGNTIYF; cdr3_nt: TGCAGTGCTAGTCGGACAGGGCCAGGAGGAAACACCATATATTTT
j_call: TRBJ1-5; clone_size: few; v_call: TRBV7-2; d_call: .; cdr3_aa: CASSLVGQGNQPQHF; cdr3_nt: TGTGCCAGCAGCTTAGTAGGCCAGGGGAATCAGCCCCAGCATTTT
j_call: TRBJ2-5; clone_size: few; v_call: TRBV27; d_call: TRBD1; cdr3_aa: CASSLPTGGVETQYF; cdr3_nt: TGTGCCAGCAGTTTACCGACAGGGGGAGTGGAGACCCAGTACTTC
j_call: TRBJ2-3; clone_size: .; v_call: TRBV9; d_call: TRBD2; cdr3_aa: CASSVGPRGRVVDTQYF; cdr3_nt: TGTGCCAGCAGCGTAGGACCCCGCGGGAGGGTAGTGGATACGCAGTATTTT
j_call: TRBJ2-7; clone_size: few; v_call: TRBV29-1; d_call: TRBD1; cdr3_aa: CSEPGQNSYEQYF; cdr3_nt: TGCAGCGAGCCGGGACAGAACTCCTACGAGCAGTACTTC